These 6 T cell receptor beta chains share one sample of origin, sequenced in a study of blood T cell repertoires in COVID-19. Libraries were prepared by immunoSEQ multiplex PCR; TCRdb keeps only in-frame clonotypes and omits some of them. Of roughly 200,000 clones listed, around 90% are singletons. Sequencing input: peripheral blood. These receptors all come from a man aged 18 to 29 with active or convalescent COVID-19.

This chain uses TRBV28 with TRBJ1-5; D is ambiguous. The CDR3 has 15 residues. Per germline, CDR1 MDHEN and CDR2 SYDVKM. Trimming left V 6 bases short and J 1 base short, with 13 bases between. The CDR3 nucleotides read TGTGCCAGCAGGCGACGGGGAGCGAGCAATCAGCCCCAGCATTTT. Protein product: CASRRRGASNQPQHF.

This rearrangement joins TRBV7-3 to TRBJ2-1; D might be TRBD2 (6 bases). V was clipped by 2 bases and J by 15 bases, with 17 bases between them. This CDR3 has 13 amino acids. The germline V gene encodes CDR1 SGHTA and CDR2 FQGTGA. The CDR3 DNA reads as TGTGCCAGCAGCTTAGGGAATAGCGGTCCCGCGTTCTTC. Protein: CASSLGNSGPAFF. Supplemented by reference TRBV7-3 and TRBJ2-1, the full variable domain reads GAGVSQTPSNKVTEKGKYVELRCDPISGHTALYWYRQSLGQGPEFLIYFQGTGAADDSGLPNDRFFAVRPEGSVSTLKIQRTERGDSAVYLCASSLGNSGPAFFGPGTRLTVL.

In DNA, the CDR3 is TGTGCCAGTAGTAACCGGACAGTCCCGGGGAACACTGAAGCTTTCTTT. Protein: CASSNRTVPGNTEAFF. The V and J genes are TRBV19 and TRBJ1-1; perhaps TRBD1 as D (6 bases). With 4 bases removed from V and 1 base from J, the gap between germline ends came to 16 bases. CDR1 is LNHDA, CDR2 SQIVND, per germline (reference sequence). CDR3 length: 16 residues. The full variable domain, rest sourced from reference TRBV19 and TRBJ1-1, is DGGITQSPKYLFRKEGQNVTLSCEQNLNHDAMYWYRQDPGQGLRLIYYSQIVNDFQKGDIAEGYSVSREKKESFPLTVTSAQKNPTAFYLCASSNRTVPGNTEAFFGQGTRLTVV.

The chain has TRBV27 and TRBJ2-7, with TRBD2 as a possible D gene (5 bases). Germline CDR1 and CDR2: MNHEY and SMNVEV (reference sequence). The CDR3 loop spans 14 amino acids. Trimming took off 2 bases at V and 2 bases at J, with 10 bases between the two ends. CDR3 sequence: CASSLRGKAYEQYF. DNA of the CDR3: TGTGCCAGCAGTTTAAGAGGGAAGGCCTACGAGCAGTACTTC.

The chain joins TRBV7-6 to TRBJ1-6; 7 bases agree with TRBD1. Unmatched junction bases numbered 5, after V lost 4 bases and J lost 8 bases. The CDR3 consists of 14 residues. The germline gives CDR1 SGHVS, CDR2 FNYEAQ. CDR3 bases: TGTGCCAGCAGCTCACTTACAGGGGATTCACCCCTCCACTTT. Residues: CASSSLTGDSPLHF.

This chain connects TRBV23-1 to TRBJ1-1, with D hard to call. TRBV23-1 is sorted into the ORF group, with uncertain function. V lost 6 bases to trimming and J lost 5 bases, with 28 bases between them. The CDR3 length is 18 residues. CDR3 region: CASRRSKSPPPWRTEAFF. In nucleotides, the CDR3 is TGCGCCAGCAGGCGGTCCAAGAGTCCACCCCCCTGGAGGACTGAAGCTTTCTTT.